These 10 T cell receptor beta chains came from one sample sequenced in a study of a mutant IDH1 vaccine in newly diagnosed glioma (dated by TCRdb to the early 2020s). These receptors' antigens are unknown. The intended sense of this specimen's time point label: week 35, safety follow-up. Each vaccine dose was 300 ug of a 20-mer mutant IDH1 peptide in Montanide, given subcutaneously with topical imiquimod. Library construction relied on the immunoSEQ multiplex PCR assay. TCRdb carries this immuneACCESS record with in-frame sequences only. Its versions omit some clonotypes, under half of them owing to an unresolved V gene in the studies checked, with the rest unexplained. Counted in this sample were some 50,000 clones; around 92% of them appeared once. Approximately 2.5% of the sample is in the top ten clones. The sequences come from PBMCs, collected from a glioma patient whose treatment included an IDH1 peptide vaccine. The source is a man over 45 with glioma.

The V call is TRBV30, the J call TRBJ1-1; TRBD1 might be the D (5 bases). This CDR3 comprises 13 residues. V lost 8 bases and J 3 bases, leaving 16 bases between the germline ends. Germline loops: CDR1 GTSNPN, CDR2 SVGIG (reference sequence). DNA for the CDR3: TGTGCCCGAGGCGGGGGTCCACACACTGAAGCTTTCTTT. It encodes CARGGGPHTEAFF.

V usage is TRBV9 and J usage is TRBJ1-5; 9 nucleotides match TRBD1. V lost 3 bases to trimming and J lost 3 bases; unmatched junction nucleotides: 4. CDR3 length: 15 amino acids. Per germline, CDR1 SGDLS and CDR2 YYNGEE. Here the CDR3 reads CASSATGGYNQPQHF. In DNA, the CDR3 is TGTGCCAGCAGCGCGACAGGGGGATACAATCAGCCCCAGCATTTT.

The rearrangement links TRBV25-1 to TRBJ2-1, with D maybe TRBD2 (5 bases). The CDR3 has 14 residues. V was cut by 2 bases and J by 9 bases, with 14 bases left in between. Germline loops: CDR1 MGHDK, CDR2 SYGVNS. As DNA, the CDR3 is TGTGCCAGCAGTGAACCCGGCGGGTTGGGTGAGCAGTTCTTC. This gives the protein CASSEPGGLGEQFF.

The V call is TRBV28, the J call TRBJ2-7; D is uncertain. Trimming removed 6 bases from V and 3 bases from J, with 6 bases in between. This CDR3 spans 11 amino acids. From germline, CDR1 is MDHEN and CDR2 SYDVKM. The DNA of the CDR3 is TGTGCCAGCAGCCAAAACTACGAGCAGTACTTC. It yields the protein CASSQNYEQYF.

V usage is TRBV2 and J usage is TRBJ1-4; D unclear. CDR3 length equals 14 residues. Trimming cost V 3 bases and J 4 bases, with 9 bases left between them. Germline V gene sequence: CDR1 SNHLY, CDR2 FYNNEI. Written as DNA, the CDR3 is TGTGCCAGCAGTGACTTACAGATTAATGAAAAACTGTTTTTT. It encodes CASSDLQINEKLFF.

J is TRBJ2-3 and V is TRBV5-1; 8 positions agree with TRBD1. Trimming cost V 4 bases and J 8 bases; bases outside gene matches: 9. The CDR3 extends over 14 amino acids. Germline V gene lookup returns CDR1 SGHRS and CDR2 YFSETQ. The CDR3 DNA is TGCGCCAGCAGCCATGGACAGGGTGGATTTACGCAGTATTTT. This encodes CASSHGQGGFTQYF.

The chain recombines TRBV7-3 with TRBJ2-1, with D possibly called TRBD1 or TRBD2 (6 bases each). Germline V gene data show CDR1 as SGHTA and CDR2 as FQGTGA. The CDR3 loop spans 15 amino acids. The germline V and J ends were trimmed by 5 bases and 2 bases, with 13 bases remaining between them. The CDR3 DNA follows: TGTGCCAGCAGCGGGGGGCTCGGGACCTACAATGAGCAGTTCTTC. Translated: CASSGGLGTYNEQFF.

This clone has more than one count but fewer than ten. This chain uses TRBV6-4 with TRBJ2-1; 10 bases fit TRBD2. Per germline, CDR1 MRHNA and CDR2 SNTAGT. Losses at the gene ends were 0 bases for V and 5 bases for J; bases not matched to a gene: 1. The CDR3 spans 15 residues. The CDR3 protein is CASSDSAGGHNEQFF. In nucleotides, the CDR3 is TGTGCCAGCAGTGACTCAGCGGGAGGGCACAATGAGCAGTTCTTC.

The V gene is TRBV7-2, the J gene TRBJ1-4; D is ambiguous. Looked up from germline, CDR1 is SGHTA and CDR2 is FQGNSA. V was shortened by 3 bases and J by 8 bases, with 16 bases between the two germline ends. The CDR3 is 15 amino acids. In nucleotides, the CDR3 is TGTGCCAGCAGCTTGGGTATCTTGGCGGGGGAAAAACTGTTTTTT. It specifies CASSLGILAGEKLFF. The full variable domain, completed using reference TRBV7-2 and TRBJ1-4, is GAGVSQSPSNKVTEKGKDVELRCDPISGHTALYWYRQSLGQGLEFLIYFQGNSAPDKSGLPSDRFSAERTGGSVSTLTIQRTQQEDSAVYLCASSLGILAGEKLFFGSGTQLSVL.

The chain recombines TRBV10-3 with TRBJ1-2; no clear D. Germline values: CDR1 ENHRY, CDR2 SYGVKD. V shed 3 bases and J shed 1 base, with 6 bases lying between them. This CDR3 is built from 13 residues. The DNA for the CDR3 is TGTGCCATCAGTGAAACAAATAACTATGGCTACACCTTC. Residues: CAISETNNYGYTF.